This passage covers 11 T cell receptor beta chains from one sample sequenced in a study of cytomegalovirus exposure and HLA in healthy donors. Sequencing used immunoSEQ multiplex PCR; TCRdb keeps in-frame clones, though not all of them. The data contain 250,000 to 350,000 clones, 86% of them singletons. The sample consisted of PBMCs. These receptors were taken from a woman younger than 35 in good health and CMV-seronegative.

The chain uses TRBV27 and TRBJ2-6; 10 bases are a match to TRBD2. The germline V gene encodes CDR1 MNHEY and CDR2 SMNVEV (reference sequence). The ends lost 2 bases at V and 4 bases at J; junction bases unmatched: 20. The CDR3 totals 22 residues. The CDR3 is CASSLRVGLAGDLGSGANVLTF. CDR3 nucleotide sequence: TGTGCCAGCAGTTTACGGGTTGGGCTAGCGGGAGATCTTGGCTCCGGGGCCAACGTCCTGACTTTC.

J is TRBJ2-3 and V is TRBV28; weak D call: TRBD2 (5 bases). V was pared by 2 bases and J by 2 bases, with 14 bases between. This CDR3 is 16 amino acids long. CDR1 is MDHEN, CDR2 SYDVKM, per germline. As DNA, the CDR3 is TGTGCCAGCAGTTTACCAGCGGTCCGGACCACAGATACGCAGTATTTT. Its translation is CASSLPAVRTTDTQYF.

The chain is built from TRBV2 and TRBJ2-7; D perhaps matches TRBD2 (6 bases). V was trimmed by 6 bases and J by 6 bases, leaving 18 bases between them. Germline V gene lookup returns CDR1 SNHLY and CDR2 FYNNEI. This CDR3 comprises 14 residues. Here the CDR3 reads CASRSTVAGGEQYF. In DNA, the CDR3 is TGTGCCAGCAGATCAACGGTCGCCGGGGGCGAGCAGTACTTC.

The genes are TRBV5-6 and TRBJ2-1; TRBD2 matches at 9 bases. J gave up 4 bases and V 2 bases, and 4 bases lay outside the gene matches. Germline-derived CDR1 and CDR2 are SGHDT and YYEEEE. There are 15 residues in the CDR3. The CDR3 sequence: CASSFRREGYNEQFF. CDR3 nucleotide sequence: TGTGCCAGCAGCTTTAGGCGGGAGGGGTACAATGAGCAGTTCTTC.

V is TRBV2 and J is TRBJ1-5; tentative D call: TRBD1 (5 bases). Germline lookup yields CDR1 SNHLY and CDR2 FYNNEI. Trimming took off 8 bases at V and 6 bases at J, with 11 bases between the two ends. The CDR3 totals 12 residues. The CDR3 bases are TGTGCCAGCGCGCTGGGGGGTCAGCCCCAGCATTTT. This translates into CASALGGQPQHF.

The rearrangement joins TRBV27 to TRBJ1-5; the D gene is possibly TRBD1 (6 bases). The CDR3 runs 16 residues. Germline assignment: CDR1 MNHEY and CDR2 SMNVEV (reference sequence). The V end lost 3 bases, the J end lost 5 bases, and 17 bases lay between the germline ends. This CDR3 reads CASSFRAGEPDQPQHF. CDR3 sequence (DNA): TGTGCCAGCAGTTTTAGGGCAGGGGAGCCGGATCAGCCCCAGCATTTT.

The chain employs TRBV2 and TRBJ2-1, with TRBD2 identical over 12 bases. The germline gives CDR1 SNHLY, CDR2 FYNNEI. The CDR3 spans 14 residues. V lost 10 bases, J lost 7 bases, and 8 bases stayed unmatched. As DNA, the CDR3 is TGTGCCACCTCCCTAGCGGGAGGGCTAAATGAGCAGTTCTTC. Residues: CATSLAGGLNEQFF.

The CDR3 bases are TGCAGCGTCCCTGGGGACAGCCAAACTTCGAACACTGAAGCTTTCTTT. Protein: CSVPGDSQTSNTEAFF. This chain uses TRBV29-1 with TRBJ1-1, with TRBD1 matching 7 bases. Germline trimming cut 6 bases from V and 1 base from J; bases unmatched to any gene: 14. The CDR3 runs 16 residues. The germline V gene encodes CDR1 SQVTM and CDR2 ANQGSEA.

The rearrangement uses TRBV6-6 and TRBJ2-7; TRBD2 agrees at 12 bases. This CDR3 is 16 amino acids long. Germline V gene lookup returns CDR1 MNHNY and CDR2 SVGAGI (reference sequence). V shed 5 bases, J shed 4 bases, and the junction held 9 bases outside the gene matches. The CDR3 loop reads CASSPATSGSSYEQYF. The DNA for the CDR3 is TGTGCCAGCAGTCCAGCGACTAGCGGGAGTAGTTACGAGCAGTACTTC.

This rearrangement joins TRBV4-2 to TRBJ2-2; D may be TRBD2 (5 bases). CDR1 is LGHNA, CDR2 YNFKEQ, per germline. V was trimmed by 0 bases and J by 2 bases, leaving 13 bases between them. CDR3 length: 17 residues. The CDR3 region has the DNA TGTGCCAGCAGCCAAGATGGCGAGGGAGTCAACACCGGGGAGCTGTTTTTT. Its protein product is CASSQDGEGVNTGELFF.

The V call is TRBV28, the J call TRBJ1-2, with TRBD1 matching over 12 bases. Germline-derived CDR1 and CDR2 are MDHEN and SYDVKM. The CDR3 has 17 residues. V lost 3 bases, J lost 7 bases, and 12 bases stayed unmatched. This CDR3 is CASSFLPSGTGGGGYTF. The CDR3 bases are TGTGCCAGCAGTTTCCTACCTTCCGGGACAGGGGGCGGTGGCTACACCTTC.